Listed here are 21 T cell receptor beta chains from one sample, sequenced in a study of breast tumors, draining lymph nodes, adjacent tissues. Each CDR3 protein is one row after TCRdb ran MiXCR on the multiplex PCR reads. The sample consists of 20,000 to 30,000 distinct CDR3 sequences, approximately 70% of them appearing once. Sequencing was done on a sample of tumor-adjacent breast tissue. The receptors originated from a female donor with breast cancer. Some clones in this sample may be carry-over from other donors' samples.

The chain combines TRBV9 with TRBJ1-3; 8 bases fit TRBD1. The CDR3 is made up of 13 amino acids. J gave up 5 bases and V 5 bases, and 3 bases lay outside the gene matches. CDR1 and CDR2 (germline): SGDLS, YYNGEE. The CDR3 loop reads CASSGQGRNTIYF. In nucleotides, the CDR3 is TGTGCCAGCAGTGGACAGGGCCGAAACACCATATATTTT. The full variable domain, in which reference TRBV9 and TRBJ1-3 provide the parts outside the CDR3, is DSGVTQTPKHLITATGQRVTLRCSPRSGDLSVYWYQQSLDQGLQFLIQYYNGEERAKGNILERFSAQQFPDLHSELNLSSLELGDSALYFCASSGQGRNTIYFGEGSWLTVV.

This clonotype was counted many times. The V gene is TRBV6-1, the J gene TRBJ2-1; D might be TRBD2 (5 bases). CDR1 and CDR2 (germline): MNHNS, SASEGT. The CDR3 loop spans 13 amino acids. Trimming stripped 7 bases from V and 0 bases from J, with 7 bases between. The CDR3: CASTGVSYNEQFF. Written as DNA, the CDR3 is TGTGCCAGCACCGGGGTCTCCTACAATGAGCAGTTCTTC.

This clonotype has just a few counts. The chain combines TRBV10-3 with TRBJ2-7, with D maybe TRBD2 (7 bases). The CDR3 extends over 16 amino acids. The V gene lost 6 bases and the J gene lost 0 bases, with 18 bases spanning the gap. Germline CDR1 and CDR2: ENHRY and SYGVKD. As DNA, the CDR3 is TGTGCCATCAGCGGGGAGGGGGGAGGGAGCTCCTACGAGCAGTACTTC. It specifies CAISGEGGGSSYEQYF.

The chain combines TRBV12-3 or TRBV12-4 with TRBJ2-2; D unclear. This CDR3 is 14 amino acids long. Deletions cut 1 base from V and 2 bases from J, with 5 bases between. In DNA form, the CDR3 reads TGTGCCAGCAGTTTAGAGGGAAACACCGGGGAGCTGTTTTTT. This sequence encodes CASSLEGNTGELFF.

The chain is built from TRBV20-1 and TRBJ2-1; 13 positions agree with TRBD2. The V gene end was trimmed by 0 bases and the J gene end by 2 bases; junction bases not matched to a gene: 7. The CDR3 totals 18 residues. CDR1 and CDR2 from the germline V gene are DFQATT and SNEGSKA (reference sequence). CDR3 sequence reads: CSARDARLAGGPYNEQFF. CDR3 in DNA: TGCAGTGCTAGAGATGCGCGACTAGCGGGAGGTCCCTACAATGAGCAGTTCTTC.

CDR3 residues: CASSLRRNTPLHF. CDR3 nucleotides: TGTGCCAGCAGTTTAAGACGGAATACACCCCTCCACTTT. This chain links TRBV12-3 or TRBV12-4 with TRBJ1-6; D is unresolved. Trimming removed 2 bases from V and 11 bases from J, with 10 bases in between. The CDR3 consists of 13 residues.

This chain links TRBV6-1 with TRBJ2-7, with 10 positions matching TRBD1. The CDR3 is made up of 14 amino acids. The germline CDR1 and CDR2 sequences are MNHNS and SASEGT. J gave up 2 bases and V 10 bases, and 8 bases lay outside the gene matches. The CDR3 DNA is TGTGCCATTGGGGGACAGGGGCGGCCCTACGAGCAGTACTTC. It specifies CAIGGQGRPYEQYF.

Details on this clonotype: At one end, the junction sequence differs from germline, possibly due to a read error. V and J are TRBV9 and TRBJ2-5; 10 bases align to TRBD2. The CDR3 sequence is 15 residues long. Germline V lookup: CDR1 SGDLS, CDR2 YYNGEE. The CDR3 bases are TGTGCCAGCGGCGTGGCTAGCGGGAGAGTCCAGACCCAGTACTTC. Protein: CASGVASGRVQTQYF.

This chain joins TRBV2 and TRBJ1-3; tentative D call: TRBD1 (5 bases). With 6 bases removed from V and 8 bases from J, the gap between germline ends came to 20 bases. This CDR3 comprises 15 residues. Germline V gene lookup returns CDR1 SNHLY and CDR2 FYNNEI. The CDR3 region is CASREDDRAWDTIYF. As DNA, the CDR3 is TGTGCCAGCAGGGAGGACGACAGAGCTTGGGACACCATATATTTT.

The CDR3 protein is CASSSSGRPTDTQYF. The CDR3 DNA reads TGTGCCAGCAGTTCCAGCGGGAGGCCGACAGATACGCAGTATTTT. The chain is built from TRBV12-3 or TRBV12-4 and TRBJ2-3; 9 nucleotides line up with TRBD2. After removal of 4 bases from V and 3 bases from J, the junction contained 5 bases not matched to a gene. The CDR3 spans 15 residues.

J is TRBJ2-7 and V is TRBV20-1; D may be TRBD1 (6 bases). Germline V CDR1 and CDR2: DFQATT, SNEGSKA (reference sequence). Trimming removed 2 bases at V and 4 bases at J, with 9 bases between. The CDR3 extends over 12 amino acids. The CDR3 protein is CSARTTGYEQYF. CDR3 DNA sequence: TGCAGTGCTAGAACGACAGGATACGAGCAGTACTTC.

This sequence joins TRBV29-1 and TRBJ2-1; 10 bases match TRBD2. In germline, CDR1 is SQVTM, CDR2 ANQGSEA. The CDR3 loop spans 13 amino acids. Trimming cost V 7 bases and J 12 bases; bases outside gene matches: 12. CDR3 protein: CSGQASGGRGQFF. The CDR3 DNA is TGCAGCGGGCAGGCTAGCGGGGGTCGCGGGCAGTTCTTC.

The J gene is TRBJ2-7, the V gene TRBV6-6; no firm D call. In germline, CDR1 is MNHNY, CDR2 SVGAGI (reference sequence). The CDR3 has 14 residues. Trimming pared 0 bases from V and 1 base from J, leaving 7 bases between. The chain's CDR3 is CASSYSPGSYEQYF. The CDR3 nucleotides read TGTGCCAGCAGTTACTCACCAGGATCCTACGAGCAGTACTTC.

This clonotype was recorded only once. The chain is built from TRBV7-8 and TRBJ2-2; D possibly matches TRBD1 or TRBD2 (6 bases each). V was trimmed by 7 bases and J by 4 bases, leaving 16 bases between them. Per the germline V gene, CDR1 is SGHVS and CDR2 is FQNEAQ. This CDR3 has 15 residues. The CDR3 nucleotides read TGTGCCAGCACTAAGGTCGGGGGCGGCACCGGGGAGCTGTTTTTT. Its protein is CASTKVGGGTGELFF.

The chain joins TRBV10-3 to TRBJ2-7, with no clear D. The CDR3 runs 14 residues. V dropped 3 bases and J dropped 1 base, with 10 bases sitting between them. CDR1 and CDR2 from the germline V gene are ENHRY and SYGVKD. Written as DNA, the CDR3 is TGTGCCATCAGTGATACGACGGATTCCTACGAGCAGTACTTC. It codes for CAISDTTDSYEQYF.

This clonotype is classed as large. This chain links TRBV7-9 with TRBJ2-7; D ambiguous. CDR1 is SEHNR, CDR2 FQNEAQ, per germline (reference sequence). This CDR3 has 13 amino acids. V was clipped by 0 bases and J by 3 bases, with 6 bases between them. The CDR3 DNA sequence: TGTGCCAGCAGCTTAGCTACACACTACGAGCAGTACTTC. Amino acid sequence: CASSLATHYEQYF. The full variable domain, rest sourced from reference TRBV7-9 and TRBJ2-7, is DTGVSQNPRHKITKRGQNVTFRCDPISEHNRLYWYRQTLGQGPEFLTYFQNEAQLEKSRLLSDRFSAERPKGSFSTLEIQRTEQGDSAMYLCASSLATHYEQYFGPGTRLTVT.

The gene calls are TRBV7-2 and TRBJ2-1, with a possible D match to TRBD1 (5 bases). Between the trimmed V and J ends, which lost 3 bases and 7 bases, there was a span of 10 bases. CDR1 and CDR2 (germline): SGHTA, FQGNSA. This CDR3 contains 13 residues. The CDR3 DNA is TGTGCCAGCAGCTTCGACAGAAAGAATGAGCAGTTCTTC. This codes for CASSFDRKNEQFF.

The count of this clonotype is one. This sequence joins TRBV6-4 and TRBJ2-2; D gene unclear. The CDR3 consists of 11 residues. Germline loops: CDR1 MRHNA, CDR2 SNTAGT. With 5 bases removed from V and 2 bases from J, the gap between germline ends came to 0 bases. CDR3 bases: TGTGCCAGCAGTAACACCGGGGAGCTGTTTTTT. Its protein product is CASSNTGELFF.

In the case of this clonotype: This sequence may be a read error, since a much larger clone differs from it by one base. This chain joins TRBV18 and TRBJ2-2; D is uncertain. The CDR3 consists of 15 residues. Germline values: CDR1 KGHSH, CDR2 LQKENI. CDR3 DNA sequence: TGTGCCAGCTCATCATTGAGAGCGAACATCGGGGAGCTGTTTTTT. Translated, it gives CASSSLRANIGELFF.

The chain links TRBV20-1 to TRBJ2-3, with 8 bases lining up with TRBD2. The CDR3 is made up of 14 amino acids. Trimming removed 8 bases from V and 1 base from J; junction bases left unmatched: 8. CDR1 and CDR2 (germline): DFQATT, SNEGSKA (reference sequence). This chain's CDR3 is CSTGSGRGTDTQYF. The CDR3 DNA is TGCAGTACGGGTTCCGGGAGGGGCACAGATACGCAGTATTTT.

V and J are TRBV20-1 and TRBJ2-1; TRBD1 might be the D (5 bases). Trimming removed 4 bases from V and 10 bases from J, with 14 bases in between. Germline V CDR1 and CDR2: DFQATT, SNEGSKA (reference sequence). The CDR3 consists of 12 residues. CDR3 DNA: TGCAGTGCTAAGACAGCCACCGGGGAGCAGTTCTTC. This sequence encodes CSAKTATGEQFF.